The entry below gives a single T cell receptor beta chain sequence along with its context. This CDR3 has 14 amino acids. V was shortened by 0 bases and J by 1 base, with 5 bases between the two germline ends. CDR1 is LGHNA and CDR2 is YSLEER in the germline V gene. As handled by the study authors: ImmunoSEQ sequences covered only the junction and lacked quality scores; filtering therefore differed. The repertoire was sequenced with immunoSEQ multiplex PCR; TCRdb's copy has only in-frame clones and lacks some. The DNA was the basis for D and trimming; V, J and clone size are from that table. The sample records 1.6 million or so clones, approximately 98.5% being singletons. This entry is derived from a study of shared clonotypes between healthy human individuals.

The source material was naive CD4+ T cells sorted from blood. Subset: CD45RA+ positively selected. The V call is TRBV4-3, the J call TRBJ2-3; D is ambiguous. The clonotype was recovered from a man aged 25 to 40 in good health. This CDR3 is CASSQDIGTDTQYF. The CDR3 bases are TGCGCCAGCAGCCAAGATATAGGCACAGATACGCAGTATTTT.